This is a list of T cell receptor beta chains from one sample in a study of blood T cells in healthy people across ages. TCRdb reprocessed the 5' RACE reads with MiXCR, giving one entry per CDR3 protein. The sample records approximately 1,000,000 distinct CDR3 sequences, roughly two fifths being singletons. The sequencing input was blood. These receptors came from a man younger than 35 in good health. The CDR3 runs from the conserved cysteine through the conserved F or W. A D gene is named only where the DNA matches it firmly. Not every row has a clone size; where given, it reads once, few, many or a size class.

NA	TRBD2	TRBV7-2	TRBJ2-1	TGTGCCAGCAGCTTGAATCTTCGGGTGGCGGGGGGCCTTTCCTACAATGAGCAGTTCTTC	CASSLNLRVAGGLSYNEQFF
NA	NA	TRBV12-5	TRBJ2-4	TGTGCTAGTGGTTTGTCAGGGGACATTCAGTACTTC	CASGLSGDIQYF
NA	TRBD1	TRBV20-1	TRBJ1-6	TGCAGTGCCCAAAAACCCGGGACAGATAATCCACCCCTCCACTTT	CSAQKPGTDNPPLHF
NA	NA	TRBV4-2	TRBJ1-4	TGTGCCAGCAGCCAAGACTCCGACGCAACTAATGAAAAACTGTTTTTT	CASSQDSDATNEKLFF
NA	NA	TRBV6-1	TRBJ1-4	TGTGCCAGCACCTGGAGTGGGGAAAAACTGTTTTTT	CASTWSGEKLFF
NA	NA	TRBV7-2	TRBJ2-6	TGTGCCAGCAGCTCCCAAACAGGGTTCTCTGGGGCCAACGTCCTGACTTTC	CASSSQTGFSGANVLTF
few	TRBD2	TRBV12-3/TRBV12-4	TRBJ2-7	TGTGCCAGCAGTCCTCGGGGGGGACTCTACGAGCAGTACTTC	CASSPRGGLYEQYF
few	NA	TRBV12-3/TRBV12-4	TRBJ2-3	TGTGCCAGCAGCCATTTCTCCGGGAGAGGAACAGATACGCAGTATTTT	CASSHFSGRGTDTQYF
few	NA	TRBV21-1	TRBJ1-5	TGTGCCAGCAGCAAACAGGGGGATCAGCCCCAGCATTTT	CASSKQGDQPQHF
NA	NA	TRBV2	TRBJ2-4	TGTGCCAGCAGTGGATATTCGCTAGCCAAAAACATTCAGTACTTC	CASSGYSLAKNIQYF
NA	TRBD1	TRBV10-3	TRBJ1-2	TGTGCCATCAGTGTGGGGACAGCCAACTATGGCTACACCTTC	CAISVGTANYGYTF
few	NA	TRBV5-5	TRBJ1-2	TGTGCCACCGCCCCATCAGGGATCCAACCAAACTATGGCTACACCTTC	CATAPSGIQPNYGYTF
NA	NA	TRBV12-3/TRBV12-4	TRBJ2-1	TGTGCCAGCAGTATTAGACAGAACAATGAGCAGTTCTTC	CASSIRQNNEQFF
NA	NA	TRBV7-9	TRBJ1-1	TGTGCCAGCAGCTCCCCTACATGGGGTGGTGAAGCTTTCTTT	CASSSPTWGGEAFF